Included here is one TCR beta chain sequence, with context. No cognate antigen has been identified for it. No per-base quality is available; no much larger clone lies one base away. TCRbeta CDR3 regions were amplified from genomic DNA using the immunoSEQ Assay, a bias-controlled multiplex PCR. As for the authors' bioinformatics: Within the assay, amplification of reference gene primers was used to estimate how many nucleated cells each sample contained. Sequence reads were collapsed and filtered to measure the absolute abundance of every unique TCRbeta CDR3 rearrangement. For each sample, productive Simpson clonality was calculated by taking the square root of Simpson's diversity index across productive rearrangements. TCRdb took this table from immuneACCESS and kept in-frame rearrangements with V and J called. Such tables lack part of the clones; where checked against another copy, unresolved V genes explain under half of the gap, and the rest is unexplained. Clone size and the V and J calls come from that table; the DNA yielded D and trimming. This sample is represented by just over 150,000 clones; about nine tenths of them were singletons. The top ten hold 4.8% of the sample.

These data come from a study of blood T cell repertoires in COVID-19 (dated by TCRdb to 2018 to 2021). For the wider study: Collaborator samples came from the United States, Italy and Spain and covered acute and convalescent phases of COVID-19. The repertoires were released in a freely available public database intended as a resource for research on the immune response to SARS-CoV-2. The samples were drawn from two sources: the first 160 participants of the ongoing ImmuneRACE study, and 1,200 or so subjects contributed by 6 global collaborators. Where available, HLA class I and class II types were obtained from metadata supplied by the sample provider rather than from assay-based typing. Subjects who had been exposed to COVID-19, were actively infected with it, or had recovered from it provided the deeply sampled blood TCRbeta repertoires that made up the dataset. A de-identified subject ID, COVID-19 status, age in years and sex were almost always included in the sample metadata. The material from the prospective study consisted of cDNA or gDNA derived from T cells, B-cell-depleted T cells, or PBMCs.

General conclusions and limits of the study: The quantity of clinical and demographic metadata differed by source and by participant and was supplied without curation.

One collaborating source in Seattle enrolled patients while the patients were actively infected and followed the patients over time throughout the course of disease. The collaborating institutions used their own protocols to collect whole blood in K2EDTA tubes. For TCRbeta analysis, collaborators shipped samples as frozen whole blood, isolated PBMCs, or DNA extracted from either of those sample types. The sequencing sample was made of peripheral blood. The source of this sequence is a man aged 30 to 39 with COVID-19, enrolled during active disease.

The DNA sequence follows: TGTGCCAGCAGTTTCCCCGCCGGGACTAGCGGGAGTTTAACCTACAATGAGCAGTTCTTC. It is translated as CASSFPAGTSGSLTYNEQFF. Rearrangement joined TRBV27 to TRBJ2-1, with 14 junctional bases fitting TRBD2. From cysteine to phenylalanine, the CDR3 is 20 amino acids long. Kept here is only the CDR3 DNA, which spans 60 bases and is read in frame from base 1. Trimming removed 3 bases from V and 2 bases from J; the gene matches leave 12 bases unexplained. For CDR1 and CDR2, the germline V gene (reference sequence) lists MNHEY and SMNVEV.